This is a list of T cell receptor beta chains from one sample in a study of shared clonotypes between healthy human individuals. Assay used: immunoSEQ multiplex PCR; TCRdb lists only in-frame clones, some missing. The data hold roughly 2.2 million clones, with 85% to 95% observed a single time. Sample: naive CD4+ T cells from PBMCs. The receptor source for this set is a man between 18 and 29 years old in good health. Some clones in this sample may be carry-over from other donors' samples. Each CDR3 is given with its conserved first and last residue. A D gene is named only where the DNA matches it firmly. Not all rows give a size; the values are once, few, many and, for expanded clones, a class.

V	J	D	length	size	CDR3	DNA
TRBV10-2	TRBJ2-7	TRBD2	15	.	CASTDGTSGRDEQYF	TGCGCCAGCACCGATGGGACTAGCGGGAGGGACGAGCAGTACTTC
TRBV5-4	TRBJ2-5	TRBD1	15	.	CASSSPGQGIETQYF	TGTGCCAGCAGCTCGCCTGGACAGGGTATAGAGACCCAGTACTTC
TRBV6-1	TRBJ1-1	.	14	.	CASSQWRGGTEAFF	TGTGCCAGCAGTCAATGGAGAGGGGGCACTGAAGCTTTCTTT
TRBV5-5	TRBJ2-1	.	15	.	CASSLVLVAYNEQFF	TGTGCCAGCAGCTTGGTACTAGTAGCCTACAATGAGCAGTTCTTC
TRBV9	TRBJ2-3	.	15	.	CASSVGGLRTDTQYF	TGTGCCAGCAGCGTAGGGGGACTTCGCACAGATACGCAGTATTTT
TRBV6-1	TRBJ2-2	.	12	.	CASTGQTGELFF	TGTGCCAGCACTGGACAAACCGGGGAGCTGTTTTTT
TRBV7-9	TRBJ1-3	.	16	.	CASSMLGTAIENTIYF	TGTGCCAGCAGTATGCTCGGGACTGCCATCGAAAACACCATATATTTT
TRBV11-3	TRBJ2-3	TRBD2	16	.	CASSLGTSGGLATQYF	TGTGCCAGCAGCCTCGGGACTAGCGGTGGATTGGCTACGCAGTATTTT
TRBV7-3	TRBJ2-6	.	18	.	CASSLALGQGTGANVLTF	TGTGCCAGCAGCTTAGCCCTGGGGCAGGGAACTGGGGCCAACGTCCTGACTTTC
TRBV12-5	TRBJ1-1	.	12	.	CASGLGPAEAFF	TGTGCTAGTGGTTTGGGCCCAGCTGAAGCTTTCTTT
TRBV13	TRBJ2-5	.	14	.	CASSSTRDSETQYF	TGTGCCAGCAGCTCGACCAGGGACTCAGAGACCCAGTACTTC
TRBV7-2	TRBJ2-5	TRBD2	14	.	CATRISGGQETQYF	TGTGCCACCAGAATTAGCGGGGGCCAAGAGACCCAGTACTTC
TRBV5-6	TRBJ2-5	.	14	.	CASSFSGRGETQYF	TGTGCCAGCAGCTTCTCAGGGCGCGGAGAGACCCAGTACTTC
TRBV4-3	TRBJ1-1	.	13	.	CASSQEVGGRAFF	TGCGCCAGCAGCCAAGAAGTCGGGGGACGAGCTTTCTTT
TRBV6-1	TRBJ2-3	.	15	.	CASSGGSFGTDTQYF	TGTGCCAGCAGTGGGGGATCATTCGGCACAGATACGCAGTATTTT
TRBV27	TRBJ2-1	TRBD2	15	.	CASKERTSGYNEQFF	TGTGCCAGCAAGGAGAGGACTAGCGGGTACAATGAGCAGTTCTTC
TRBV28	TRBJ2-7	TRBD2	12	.	CASGTTDYEQYF	TGTGCCAGCGGGACTACCGACTACGAGCAGTACTTC
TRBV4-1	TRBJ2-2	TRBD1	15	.	CASSHPTGEPGELFF	TGCGCCAGCAGCCATCCAACAGGGGAGCCCGGGGAGCTGTTTTTT
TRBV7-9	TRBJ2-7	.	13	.	CASTPGTATEQYF	TGTGCCAGCACCCCAGGGACGGCCACAGAGCAGTACTTC
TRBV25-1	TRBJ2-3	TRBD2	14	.	CASGTSGMVDTQYF	TGTGCCAGCGGGACTAGCGGGATGGTGGATACGCAGTATTTT
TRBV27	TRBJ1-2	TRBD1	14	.	CASSDRGTNYGYTF	TGTGCCAGCAGCGACAGGGGTACTAACTATGGCTACACCTTC
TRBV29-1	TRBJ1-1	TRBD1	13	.	CSVSRGRATEAFF	TGCAGCGTTTCCAGGGGGCGCGCGACTGAAGCTTTCTTT
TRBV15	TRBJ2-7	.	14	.	CATSRDGGTYEQYF	TGTGCCACCAGCAGAGATGGTGGAACCTACGAGCAGTACTTC
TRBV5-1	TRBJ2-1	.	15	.	CASSLGGGTNNEQFF	TGCGCCAGCAGCTTGGGCGGCGGGACAAACAATGAGCAGTTCTTC
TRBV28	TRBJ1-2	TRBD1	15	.	CASSFPGQPFYGYTF	TGTGCCAGCAGTTTTCCGGGACAGCCTTTCTATGGCTACACCTTC
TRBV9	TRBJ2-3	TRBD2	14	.	CASKIGEGHDTQYF	TGTGCCAGCAAAATTGGGGAGGGCCATGATACGCAGTATTTT
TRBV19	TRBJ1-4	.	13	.	CASSIPTGTKLFF	TGTGCCAGTAGTATACCCACGGGGACAAAACTGTTTTTT
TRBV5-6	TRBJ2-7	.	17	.	CASSFMGPQGPDYEQYF	TGTGCCAGCAGCTTTATGGGTCCCCAAGGCCCCGACTACGAGCAGTACTTC
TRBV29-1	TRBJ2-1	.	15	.	CSGRGVSYRGNEQFF	TGCAGCGGCCGGGGGGTCTCGTACAGGGGCAATGAGCAGTTCTTC
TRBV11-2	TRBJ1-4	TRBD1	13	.	CASSSIQQGTPFF	TGTGCCAGCAGCTCAATTCAACAGGGGACTCCGTTTTTT
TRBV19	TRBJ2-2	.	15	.	CASSGRWAPGGELFF	TGTGCCAGTAGTGGAAGGTGGGCTCCGGGCGGGGAGCTGTTTTTT
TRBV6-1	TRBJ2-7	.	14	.	CASSEDGIRPEQYF	TGTGCCAGCAGTGAAGACGGGATCCGTCCCGAGCAGTACTTC
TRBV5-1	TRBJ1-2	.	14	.	CASNRGGADYGYTF	TGCGCCAGCAACCGTGGGGGGGCAGACTATGGCTACACCTTC
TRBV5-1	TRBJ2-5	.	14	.	CASSLIGGPGTQYF	TGCGCTAGCAGCTTGATTGGAGGACCTGGGACCCAGTACTTC
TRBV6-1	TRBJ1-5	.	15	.	CASSETWDTNQPQHF	TGTGCCAGCAGTGAGACGTGGGACACTAATCAGCCCCAGCATTTT
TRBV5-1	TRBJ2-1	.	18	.	CASSLAGTVQPLTNEQFF	TGCGCCAGCAGCTTGGCCGGGACTGTCCAACCCCTTACGAATGAGCAGTTCTTC
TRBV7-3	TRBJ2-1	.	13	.	CASSLMRDNEQFF	TGTGCCAGCAGCTTAATGCGAGATAATGAGCAGTTCTTC
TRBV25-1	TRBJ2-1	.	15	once	CASRPHLGPHYEQFF	TGTGCCAGCAGGCCCCACCTCGGGCCACACTATGAGCAGTTCTTC
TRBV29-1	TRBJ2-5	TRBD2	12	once	CSVGGSGETQYF	TGCAGCGTTGGCGGGAGCGGGGAGACCCAGTACTTC
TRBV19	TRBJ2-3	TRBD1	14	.	CASTRGRGTDTQYF	TGTGCCAGTACCAGGGGGCGCGGAACAGATACGCAGTATTTT
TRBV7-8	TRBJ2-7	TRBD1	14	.	CASSPTGATYEQYF	TGTGCCAGCAGCCCCACAGGGGCCACCTACGAGCAGTACTTC
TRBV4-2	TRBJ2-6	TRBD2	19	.	CASSQAPAGGSSGANVLTF	TGTGCCAGCAGCCAAGCCCCAGCGGGAGGTTCTTCTGGGGCCAACGTCCTGACTTTC
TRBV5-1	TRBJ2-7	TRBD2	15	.	CASSLAGEGPLEQYF	TGCGCCAGCAGCTTGGCCGGGGAGGGACCCCTCGAGCAGTACTTC
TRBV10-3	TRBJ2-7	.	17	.	CAISLMQGLGLGSEQYF	TGTGCCATCAGTCTAATGCAGGGGTTGGGTCTTGGTAGCGAGCAGTACTTC
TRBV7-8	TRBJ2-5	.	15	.	CASSLRGVGTETQYF	TGTGCCAGCAGCTTAAGGGGCGTAGGCACGGAGACCCAGTACTTC
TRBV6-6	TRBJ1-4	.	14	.	CASSFRGTNEKLFF	TGTGCCAGCAGTTTCAGGGGAACTAATGAAAAACTGTTTTTT
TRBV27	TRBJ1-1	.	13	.	CASKPQANTEAFF	TGTGCCAGCAAACCCCAGGCGAACACTGAAGCTTTCTTT
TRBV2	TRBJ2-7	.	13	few	CASDFGRLGEQYF	TGTGCCAGCGATTTTGGACGTCTCGGCGAGCAGTACTTC
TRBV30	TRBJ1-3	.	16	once	CAWTHDSYHSGNTIYF	TGTGCCTGGACACATGACAGCTATCACTCTGGAAACACCATATATTTT
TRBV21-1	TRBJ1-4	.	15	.	CASSRYDREVEKLFF	TGTGCCAGCAGCAGGTATGACAGGGAAGTCGAAAAACTGTTTTTT
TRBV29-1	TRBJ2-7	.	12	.	CSGRDGPYEQYF	TGCAGCGGCCGGGACGGCCCCTACGAGCAGTACTTC
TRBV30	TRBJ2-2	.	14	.	CAWRGKRIGGELFF	TGTGCCTGGAGGGGTAAAAGGATAGGTGGGGAGCTGTTTTTT
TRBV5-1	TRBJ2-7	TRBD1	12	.	CASKQGAYEQYF	TGCGCCAGCAAACAGGGGGCGTACGAGCAGTACTTC
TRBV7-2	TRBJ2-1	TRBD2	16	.	CASSFLGLAGGNEQFF	TGTGCCAGCAGCTTCCTTGGACTAGCGGGGGGCAATGAGCAGTTCTTC
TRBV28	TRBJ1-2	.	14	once	CASRGVTGSYGYTF	TGTGCCAGCAGGGGTGTAACAGGCAGCTATGGCTACACCTTC
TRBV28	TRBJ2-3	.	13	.	CASSLQFTDTQYF	TGTGCCAGCAGTTTACAGTTCACAGATACGCAGTATTTT
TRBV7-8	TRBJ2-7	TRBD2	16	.	CASSELVAGGIGEQYF	TGTGCCAGCAGCGAATTAGTGGCGGGAGGCATAGGCGAGCAGTACTTC
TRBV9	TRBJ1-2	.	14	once	CASSEGGQFYGYTF	TGTGCCAGCAGCGAGGGGGGACAATTCTATGGCTACACCTTC